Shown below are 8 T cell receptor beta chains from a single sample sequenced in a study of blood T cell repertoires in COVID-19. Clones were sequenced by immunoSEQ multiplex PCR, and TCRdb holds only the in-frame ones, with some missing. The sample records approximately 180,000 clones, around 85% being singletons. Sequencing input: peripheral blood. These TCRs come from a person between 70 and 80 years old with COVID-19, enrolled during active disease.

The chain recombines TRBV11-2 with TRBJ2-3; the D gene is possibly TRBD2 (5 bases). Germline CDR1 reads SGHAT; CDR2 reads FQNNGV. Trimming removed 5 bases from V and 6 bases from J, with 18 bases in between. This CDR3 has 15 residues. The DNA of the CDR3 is TGTGCCAGCAGCCTCACCCCAGAAAGGAGGGATACGCAGTATTTT. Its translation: CASSLTPERRDTQYF.

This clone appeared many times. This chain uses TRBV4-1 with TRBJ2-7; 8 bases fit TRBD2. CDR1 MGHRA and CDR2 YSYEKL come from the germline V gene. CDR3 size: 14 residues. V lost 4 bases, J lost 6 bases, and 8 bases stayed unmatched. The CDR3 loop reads CASSPHTSGTEQYF. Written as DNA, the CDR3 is TGCGCCAGCAGCCCCCACACTAGCGGTACCGAGCAGTACTTC.

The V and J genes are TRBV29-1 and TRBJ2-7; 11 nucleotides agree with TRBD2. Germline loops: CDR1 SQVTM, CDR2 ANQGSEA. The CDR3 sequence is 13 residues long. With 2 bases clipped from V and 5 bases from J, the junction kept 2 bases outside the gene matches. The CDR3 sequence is CSVEPGLADEQYF. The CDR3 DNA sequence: TGCAGCGTTGAACCGGGACTAGCGGACGAGCAGTACTTC.

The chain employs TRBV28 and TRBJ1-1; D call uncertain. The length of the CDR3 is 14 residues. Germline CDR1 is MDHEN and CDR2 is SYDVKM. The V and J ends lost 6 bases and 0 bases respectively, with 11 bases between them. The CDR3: CASRGGRLNTEAFF. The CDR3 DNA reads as TGTGCCAGCAGGGGAGGCAGGTTGAACACTGAAGCTTTCTTT.

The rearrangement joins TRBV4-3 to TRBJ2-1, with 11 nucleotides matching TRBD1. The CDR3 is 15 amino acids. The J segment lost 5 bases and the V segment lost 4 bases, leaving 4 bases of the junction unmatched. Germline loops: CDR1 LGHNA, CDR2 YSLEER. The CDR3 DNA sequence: TGCGCCAGCAGCCTCGGACAGGGGGCTCACAATGAGCAGTTCTTC. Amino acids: CASSLGQGAHNEQFF.

CDR3 sequence reads: CASRVRTGGSYEQYF. The CDR3 DNA sequence: TGTGCCAGCAGGGTCAGGACAGGGGGGTCCTACGAGCAGTACTTC. The rearrangement uses TRBV28 and TRBJ2-7, with 10 bases identical to TRBD1. Germline lookup yields CDR1 MDHEN and CDR2 SYDVKM. The V and J ends lost 6 bases and 1 base, in that order; junction bases with no gene match: 6. The CDR3 sequence is 15 residues long.

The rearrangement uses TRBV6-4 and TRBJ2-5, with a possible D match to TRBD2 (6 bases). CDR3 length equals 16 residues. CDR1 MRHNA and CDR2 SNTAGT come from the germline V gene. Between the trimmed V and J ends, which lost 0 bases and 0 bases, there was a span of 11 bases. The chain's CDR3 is CASSDSIWGDQETQYF. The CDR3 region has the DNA TGTGCCAGCAGTGACTCGATTTGGGGGGACCAAGAGACCCAGTACTTC.

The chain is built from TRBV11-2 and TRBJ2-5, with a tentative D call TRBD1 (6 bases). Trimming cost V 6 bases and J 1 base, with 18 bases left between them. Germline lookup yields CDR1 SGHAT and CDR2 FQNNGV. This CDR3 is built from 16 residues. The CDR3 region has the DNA TGTGCCAGCAGATGGACAGAGGGAAACTTCCAAGAGACCCAGTACTTC. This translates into CASRWTEGNFQETQYF.